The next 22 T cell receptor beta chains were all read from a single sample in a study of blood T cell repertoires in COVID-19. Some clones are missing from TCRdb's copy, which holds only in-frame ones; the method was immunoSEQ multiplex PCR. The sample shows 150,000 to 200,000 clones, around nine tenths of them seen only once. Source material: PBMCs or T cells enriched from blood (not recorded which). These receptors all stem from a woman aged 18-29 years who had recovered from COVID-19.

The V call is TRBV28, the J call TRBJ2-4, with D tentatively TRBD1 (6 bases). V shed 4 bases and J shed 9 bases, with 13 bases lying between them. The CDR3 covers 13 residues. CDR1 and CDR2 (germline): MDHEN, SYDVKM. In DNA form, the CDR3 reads TGTGCCAGCAGTTCCCAGGGGATGCGCATTCAGTACTTC. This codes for CASSSQGMRIQYF.

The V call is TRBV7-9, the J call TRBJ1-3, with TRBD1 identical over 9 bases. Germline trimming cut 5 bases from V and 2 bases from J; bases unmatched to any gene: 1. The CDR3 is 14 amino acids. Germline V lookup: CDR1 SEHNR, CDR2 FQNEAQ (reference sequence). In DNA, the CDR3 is TGTGCCAGCAGCCGGACAGGGGCTGGAAACACCATATATTTT. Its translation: CASSRTGAGNTIYF.

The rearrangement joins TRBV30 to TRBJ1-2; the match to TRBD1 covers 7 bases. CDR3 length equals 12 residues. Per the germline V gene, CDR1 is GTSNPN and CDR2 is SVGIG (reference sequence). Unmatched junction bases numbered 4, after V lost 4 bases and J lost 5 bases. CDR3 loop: CAWTTGNYGYTF. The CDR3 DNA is TGTGCCTGGACGACAGGGAATTATGGCTACACCTTC.

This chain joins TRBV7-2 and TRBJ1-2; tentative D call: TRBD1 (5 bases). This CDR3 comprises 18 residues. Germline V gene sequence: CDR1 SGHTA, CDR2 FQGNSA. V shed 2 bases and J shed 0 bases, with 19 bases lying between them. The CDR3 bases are TGTGCCAGCAGCTTAATCCCTCCAGGGCAAGGAGCTAACTATGGCTACACCTTC. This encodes CASSLIPPGQGANYGYTF.

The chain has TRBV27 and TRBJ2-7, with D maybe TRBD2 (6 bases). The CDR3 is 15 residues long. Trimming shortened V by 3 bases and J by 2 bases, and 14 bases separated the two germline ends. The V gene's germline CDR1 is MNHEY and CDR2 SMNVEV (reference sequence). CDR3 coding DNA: TGTGCCAGCAGTTTCCGCGGGGCAGGGACCTACGAGCAGTACTTC. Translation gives CASSFRGAGTYEQYF.

The CDR3 loop reads CASSLDLYQEEETQYF. CDR3 nucleotide sequence: TGTGCCAGCAGCTTAGATCTCTACCAAGAGGAAGAGACCCAGTACTTC. The genes are TRBV7-9 and TRBJ2-5; D gene ambiguous. This CDR3 is built from 16 residues. V was cut by 1 base and J by 3 bases, with 15 bases left in between. The germline V gene has CDR1 SEHNR and CDR2 FQNEAQ (reference sequence).

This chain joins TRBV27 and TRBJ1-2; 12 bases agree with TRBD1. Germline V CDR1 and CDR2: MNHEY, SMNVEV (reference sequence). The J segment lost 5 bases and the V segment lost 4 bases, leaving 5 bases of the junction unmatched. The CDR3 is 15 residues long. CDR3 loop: CASSSGTGGWYGYTF. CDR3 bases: TGTGCCAGCAGTTCCGGGACAGGGGGCTGGTATGGCTACACCTTC.

CDR3 in amino acids: CASSLTGTDEQYF. Written as DNA, the CDR3 is TGTGCCAGCAGCTTAACCGGGACAGACGAGCAGTACTTC. The chain has TRBV7-2 and TRBJ2-7; 7 bases agree with TRBD1. J lost 5 bases, V lost 2 bases, and 3 bases had no gene match. The germline V gene has CDR1 SGHTA and CDR2 FQGNSA. The CDR3 contains 13 residues.

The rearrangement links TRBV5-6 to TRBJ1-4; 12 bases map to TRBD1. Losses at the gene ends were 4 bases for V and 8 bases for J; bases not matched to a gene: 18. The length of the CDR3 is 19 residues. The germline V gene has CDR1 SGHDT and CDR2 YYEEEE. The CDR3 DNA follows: TGTGCCAGCAGCCCACCCCGGGACAGGGGGCGCCGAGGATGGGAAAAACTGTTTTTT. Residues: CASSPPRDRGRRGWEKLFF.

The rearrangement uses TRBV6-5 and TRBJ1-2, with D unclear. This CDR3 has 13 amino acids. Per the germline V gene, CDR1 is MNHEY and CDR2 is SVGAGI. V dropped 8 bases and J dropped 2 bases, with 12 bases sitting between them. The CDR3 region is CASVLEVNYGYTF. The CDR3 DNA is TGTGCCAGCGTTTTAGAGGTCAACTATGGCTACACCTTC.

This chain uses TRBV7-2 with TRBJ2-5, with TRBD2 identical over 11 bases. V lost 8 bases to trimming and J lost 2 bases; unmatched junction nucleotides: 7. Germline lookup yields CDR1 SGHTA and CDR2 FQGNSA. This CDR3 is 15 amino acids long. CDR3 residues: CASLPGLAAQETQYF. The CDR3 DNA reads TGTGCCAGCTTGCCGGGACTAGCGGCTCAAGAGACCCAGTACTTC.

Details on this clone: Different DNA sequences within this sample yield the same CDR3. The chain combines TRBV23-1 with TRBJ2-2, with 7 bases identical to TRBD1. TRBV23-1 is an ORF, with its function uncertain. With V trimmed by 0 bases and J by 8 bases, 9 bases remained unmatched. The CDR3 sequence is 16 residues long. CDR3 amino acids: CASSQSGTGDSGELFF. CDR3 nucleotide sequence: TGCGCCAGCAGTCAATCTGGAACAGGGGATTCGGGGGAGCTGTTTTTT.

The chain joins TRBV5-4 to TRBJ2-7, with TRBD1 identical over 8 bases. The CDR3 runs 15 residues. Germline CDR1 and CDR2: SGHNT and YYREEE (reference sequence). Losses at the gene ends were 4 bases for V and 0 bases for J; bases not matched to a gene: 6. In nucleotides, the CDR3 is TGTGCCAGCAGCCGCGGACAGGGTGACTCCTACGAGCAGTACTTC. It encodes CASSRGQGDSYEQYF.

CDR3 protein: CASSHRDRGETQYF. Here the CDR3 DNA reads TGTGCCAGCAGTCACCGGGACAGGGGGGAGACCCAGTACTTC. The rearrangement joins TRBV28 to TRBJ2-5; 11 nucleotides line up with TRBD1. Germline CDR1 MDHEN, CDR2 SYDVKM. This CDR3 region has 14 residues. With V trimmed by 5 bases and J by 5 bases, 4 bases remained unmatched.

The CDR3 loop is CASRGTSGDYEQYF. The DNA for the CDR3 is TGTGCCAGCAGAGGGACTAGCGGTGACTACGAGCAGTACTTC. The rearrangement uses TRBV2 and TRBJ2-7; TRBD2 matches 11 bases. V was clipped by 6 bases and J by 3 bases; unmatched bases: 4. Germline V lookup: CDR1 SNHLY, CDR2 FYNNEI. CDR3 size: 14 residues.

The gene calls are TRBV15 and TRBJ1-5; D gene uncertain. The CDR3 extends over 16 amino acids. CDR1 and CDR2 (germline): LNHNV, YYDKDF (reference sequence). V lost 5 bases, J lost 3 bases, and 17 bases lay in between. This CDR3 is CATSSIRGSFNQPQHF. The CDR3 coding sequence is TGTGCCACCAGCTCCATTCGAGGGTCGTTCAATCAGCCCCAGCATTTT.

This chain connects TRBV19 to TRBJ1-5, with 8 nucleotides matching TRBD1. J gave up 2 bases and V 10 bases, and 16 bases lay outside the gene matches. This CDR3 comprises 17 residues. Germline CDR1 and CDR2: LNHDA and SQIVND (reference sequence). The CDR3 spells CATKGAGGLIGNQPQHF. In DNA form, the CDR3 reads TGTGCCACCAAGGGAGCAGGGGGCTTAATAGGCAATCAGCCCCAGCATTTT.

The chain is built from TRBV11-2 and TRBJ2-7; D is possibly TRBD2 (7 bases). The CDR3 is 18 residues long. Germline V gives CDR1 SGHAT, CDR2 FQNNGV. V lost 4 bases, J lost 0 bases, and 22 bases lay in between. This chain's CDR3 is CASSSRGKAGPSSYEQYF. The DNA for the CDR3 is TGTGCCAGCAGCTCTAGGGGGAAAGCGGGACCAAGCTCCTACGAGCAGTACTTC.

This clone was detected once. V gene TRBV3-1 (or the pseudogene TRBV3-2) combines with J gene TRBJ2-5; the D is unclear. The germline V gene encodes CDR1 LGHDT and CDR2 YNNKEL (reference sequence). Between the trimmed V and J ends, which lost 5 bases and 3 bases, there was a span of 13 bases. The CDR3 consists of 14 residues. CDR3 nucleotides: TGTGCCAGCAGCTTCTCCCAGGCTAAAGAGACCCAGTACTTC. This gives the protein CASSFSQAKETQYF.

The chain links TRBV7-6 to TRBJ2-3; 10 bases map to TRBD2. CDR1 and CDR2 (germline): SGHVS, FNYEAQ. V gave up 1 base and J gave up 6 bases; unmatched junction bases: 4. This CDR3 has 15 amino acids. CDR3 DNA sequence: TGTGCCAGCAGCTTAGGCCTAGCGGGAGTGGATACGCAGTATTTT. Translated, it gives CASSLGLAGVDTQYF.

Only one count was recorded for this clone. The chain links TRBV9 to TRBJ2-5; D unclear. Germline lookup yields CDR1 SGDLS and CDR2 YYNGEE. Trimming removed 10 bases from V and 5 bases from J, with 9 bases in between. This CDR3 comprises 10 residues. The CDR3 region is CASPQETQYF. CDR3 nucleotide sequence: TGTGCCTCCCCCCAGGAGACCCAGTACTTC.

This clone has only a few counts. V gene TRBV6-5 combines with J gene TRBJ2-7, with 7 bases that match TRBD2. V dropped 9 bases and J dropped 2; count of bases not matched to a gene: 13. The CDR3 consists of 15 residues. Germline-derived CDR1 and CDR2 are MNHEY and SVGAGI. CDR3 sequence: CASSLLAEATYEQYF. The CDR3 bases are TGTGCCAGTTCCCTTCTAGCGGAGGCGACCTACGAGCAGTACTTC.